A selection of T cell receptor beta chains follows, all from one sample in a study of T cell responses to AZD1222 COVID-19 vaccine. Sequenced by immunoSEQ multiplex PCR; TCRdb stores in-frame clones only, minus some. Of 150,000 to 180,000 clones listed, about 92% are singletons. Sequencing was performed on peripheral blood, taken on day 0 of AZD1222 vaccination. Receptors originate from an adult in good health. Each CDR3 is given with its conserved first and last residue.

V,J,CDR3
TRBV5-1,TRBJ1-1,CASANLGRGSLTEAFF
TRBV5-5,TRBJ2-7,CASSPGTLRTEQYF
TRBV5-4,TRBJ1-1,CASSARVGSAEAFF
TRBV5-6,TRBJ1-5,CASSLGRNNQPQHF
TRBV5-1,TRBJ1-3,CASSLGSGNTIYF
TRBV29-1,TRBJ1-2,CSVGAAEYTF
TRBV15,TRBJ1-5,CATSGARNQPQHF
TRBV5-1,TRBJ1-1,CASSLSRSGTEAFF
TRBV6-5,TRBJ1-3,CASSTTAYSGNTIYF
TRBV19,TRBJ1-3,CASSTTALSGNTIYF
TRBV30,TRBJ1-3,CAWRGGQDSGNTIYF
TRBV30,TRBJ2-1,CAWSTGGFSNEQFF
TRBV11-3,TRBJ2-1,CASSLGYGTDEQFF
TRBV11-3,TRBJ1-1,CASSLGRGEAFF
TRBV3-1/TRBV3-2,TRBJ2-7,CASGPQGVTYEQYF
TRBV19,TRBJ1-1,CASSMDRLNTEAFF